This is a list of T cell receptor beta chains from one sample in a study of CD8 T cells in Susac syndrome. Each CDR3 protein is one row after TCRdb ran MiXCR on the immunoSEQ multiplex PCR reads. This sample has tens of thousands of distinct CDR3 sequences, with around 94% found just once. The sequenced sample consisted of CD4+ T cells from PBMCs. Every receptor here comes from a human donor with Susac syndrome. Each CDR3 is given with its conserved first and last residue. Each record gives: CDR3 protein, CDR3 DNA, V gene, J gene, D gene, clone size. D genes are given only for firm matches. A clone size is listed for some rows: how often the clone was seen (once, few, many), or a class if it is expanded.

cdr3_aa: CATSGDRGTSQPQHF
cdr3_nt: TGTGCCACCAGTGGAGACAGGGGGACGAGTCAGCCCCAGCATTTT
v_call: TRBV24-1
j_call: TRBJ1-5
d_call: TRBD1
clone_size: -

cdr3_aa: CASSQGFSNQPQHF
cdr3_nt: TGCGCCAGCAGCCAAGGTTTTTCGAATCAGCCCCAGCATTTT
v_call: TRBV4-1
j_call: TRBJ1-5
d_call: -
clone_size: -

cdr3_aa: CSATPGQGLGEQFF
cdr3_nt: TGCAGTGCTACACCGGGACAGGGCTTAGGGGAGCAGTTCTTC
v_call: TRBV20-1
j_call: TRBJ2-1
d_call: TRBD1
clone_size: -

cdr3_aa: CATSRGDRVNQPQHF
cdr3_nt: TGTGCCACCAGCAGAGGGGACAGGGTCAATCAGCCCCAGCATTTT
v_call: TRBV15
j_call: TRBJ1-5
d_call: TRBD1
clone_size: -

cdr3_aa: CAWSVSVYEQYF
cdr3_nt: TGTGCCTGGAGTGTTTCAGTGTACGAGCAGTACTTC
v_call: TRBV30
j_call: TRBJ2-7
d_call: -
clone_size: -

cdr3_aa: CASSLTGGSDTQYF
cdr3_nt: TGTGCCAGCAGCTTGACAGGGGGCTCGGATACGCAGTATTTT
v_call: TRBV7-6
j_call: TRBJ2-3
d_call: TRBD1
clone_size: -

cdr3_aa: CASSNQGGYQETQYF
cdr3_nt: TGTGCCAGCAGCAACCAAGGGGGGTACCAAGAGACCCAGTACTTC
v_call: TRBV7-9
j_call: TRBJ2-5
d_call: -
clone_size: -

cdr3_aa: CASSLYFGTEAFF
cdr3_nt: TGTGCCAGCAGCTTATATTTCGGAACTGAAGCTTTCTTT
v_call: TRBV7-3
j_call: TRBJ1-1
d_call: -
clone_size: -

cdr3_aa: CSVEEGSGVGYTF
cdr3_nt: TGCAGCGTTGAAGAAGGCTCGGGCGTCGGCTACACCTTC
v_call: TRBV29-1
j_call: TRBJ1-2
d_call: -
clone_size: -

cdr3_aa: CASTAGNTIYF
cdr3_nt: TGTGCCAGCACGGCGGGAAACACCATATATTTT
v_call: TRBV9
j_call: TRBJ1-3
d_call: -
clone_size: -

cdr3_aa: CASSAGTGSLYGYTF
cdr3_nt: TGTGCCAGTAGTGCCGGGACAGGGAGCCTCTATGGCTACACCTTC
v_call: TRBV19
j_call: TRBJ1-2
d_call: TRBD1
clone_size: -

cdr3_aa: CSASGSSYEQYF
cdr3_nt: TGCAGTGCTAGCGGCAGCTCCTACGAGCAGTACTTC
v_call: TRBV20-1
j_call: TRBJ2-7
d_call: -
clone_size: -

cdr3_aa: CASSSMLRGPYQPQHF
cdr3_nt: TGTGCCAGCAGTTCGATGCTCAGGGGGCCATATCAGCCCCAGCATTTT
v_call: TRBV28
j_call: TRBJ1-5
d_call: TRBD1
clone_size: -

cdr3_aa: CASSFGGVGWTGELFF
cdr3_nt: TGTGCCAGCAGTTTTGGAGGGGTGGGATGGACCGGGGAGCTGTTTTTT
v_call: TRBV27
j_call: TRBJ2-2
d_call: -
clone_size: -

cdr3_aa: CASSGQGATNEKLFF
cdr3_nt: TGTGCCAGCAGCGGACAGGGTGCAACTAATGAAAAACTGTTTTTT
v_call: TRBV6-5
j_call: TRBJ1-4
d_call: TRBD1
clone_size: -

cdr3_aa: CASSGTPNTGELFF
cdr3_nt: TGTGCCAGCTCAGGCACCCCGAACACCGGGGAGCTGTTTTTT
v_call: TRBV12-3/TRBV12-4
j_call: TRBJ2-2
d_call: -
clone_size: -

cdr3_aa: CSVIGRGDGYTF
cdr3_nt: TGCAGCGTTATAGGCAGGGGCGATGGCTACACCTTC
v_call: TRBV29-1
j_call: TRBJ1-2
d_call: -
clone_size: -

cdr3_aa: CSVEVQGDEQFF
cdr3_nt: TGCAGCGTTGAAGTCCAGGGTGATGAGCAGTTCTTC
v_call: TRBV29-1
j_call: TRBJ2-1
d_call: -
clone_size: -

cdr3_aa: CASTGRFTDTQYF
cdr3_nt: TGTGCCAGTACCGGGAGGTTCACAGATACGCAGTATTTT
v_call: TRBV6-2/TRBV6-3
j_call: TRBJ2-3
d_call: TRBD2
clone_size: -

cdr3_aa: CASSPRQNTGELFF
cdr3_nt: TGTGCCAGCTCACCACGACAGAACACCGGGGAGCTGTTTTTT
v_call: TRBV18
j_call: TRBJ2-2
d_call: -
clone_size: -

cdr3_aa: CASSIGRGDEQFF
cdr3_nt: TGTGCCAGTAGTATAGGCCGCGGCGATGAGCAGTTCTTC
v_call: TRBV19
j_call: TRBJ2-1
d_call: -
clone_size: -

cdr3_aa: CASSIRTGGSEAFF
cdr3_nt: TGTGCCAGTAGTATCCGGACAGGGGGAAGTGAAGCTTTCTTT
v_call: TRBV19
j_call: TRBJ1-1
d_call: TRBD1
clone_size: -

cdr3_aa: CASRTGAGYEKLFF
cdr3_nt: TGTGCCAGCCGAACAGGGGCTGGATATGAAAAACTGTTTTTT
v_call: TRBV19
j_call: TRBJ1-4
d_call: TRBD1
clone_size: -

cdr3_aa: CASSLQSQQYF
cdr3_nt: TGCGCCAGCAGCTTACAGTCTCAGCAGTACTTC
v_call: TRBV5-1
j_call: TRBJ2-7
d_call: -
clone_size: -

cdr3_aa: CASLRQGQETQYF
cdr3_nt: TGTGCCTCACTACGGCAGGGGCAAGAGACCCAGTACTTC
v_call: TRBV6-6
j_call: TRBJ2-5
d_call: -
clone_size: -

cdr3_aa: CASSQEFVQYF
cdr3_nt: TGCGCCAGCAGCCAAGAGTTCGTGCAGTACTTC
v_call: TRBV4-1
j_call: TRBJ2-7
d_call: -
clone_size: -

cdr3_aa: CASSRNIPSDEQYF
cdr3_nt: TGTGCCAGCAGTCGGAACATACCCTCTGACGAGCAGTACTTC
v_call: TRBV2
j_call: TRBJ2-7
d_call: -
clone_size: -

cdr3_aa: CASSSGTVNEKLFF
cdr3_nt: TGTGCCAGCAGCTCCGGGACAGTAAACGAAAAACTGTTTTTT
v_call: TRBV7-2
j_call: TRBJ1-4
d_call: TRBD1
clone_size: few

cdr3_aa: CASSLEPTGAYGYTF
cdr3_nt: TGCGCCAGCAGCCTCGAACCGACAGGGGCATATGGCTACACCTTC
v_call: TRBV4-3
j_call: TRBJ1-2
d_call: TRBD1
clone_size: -

cdr3_aa: CATSEGTGTGQPQHF
cdr3_nt: TGTGCCACCAGTGAGGGGACAGGGACCGGTCAGCCCCAGCATTTT
v_call: TRBV24-1
j_call: TRBJ1-5
d_call: TRBD1
clone_size: -

cdr3_aa: CASSLIAGELFF
cdr3_nt: TGCGCCAGCAGCCTCATAGCCGGGGAGCTGTTTTTT
v_call: TRBV4-1
j_call: TRBJ2-2
d_call: -
clone_size: -

cdr3_aa: CASSFDLAGGYKRTQYF
cdr3_nt: TGTGCCAGCAGCTTTGATCTAGCGGGGGGGTACAAGAGGACCCAGTACTTC
v_call: TRBV7-2
j_call: TRBJ2-5
d_call: TRBD2
clone_size: -

cdr3_aa: CASSVEGLSYNEQFF
cdr3_nt: TGTGCCAGCAGCGTAGAGGGTCTCTCCTACAATGAGCAGTTCTTC
v_call: TRBV9
j_call: TRBJ2-1
d_call: -
clone_size: -

cdr3_aa: CASTMRTGVSYNEQFF
cdr3_nt: TGTGCCAGCACGATGCGAACGGGGGTTTCCTACAATGAGCAGTTCTTC
v_call: TRBV2
j_call: TRBJ2-1
d_call: -
clone_size: -

cdr3_aa: CASRSQGDQPQHF
cdr3_nt: TGTGCCAGCAGGTCACAGGGGGATCAGCCCCAGCATTTT
v_call: TRBV12-3/TRBV12-4
j_call: TRBJ1-5
d_call: TRBD1
clone_size: -

cdr3_aa: CASSPGLAPWTQYF
cdr3_nt: TGTGCCAGCAGCCCAGGCCTAGCCCCGTGGACCCAGTACTTC
v_call: TRBV5-8
j_call: TRBJ2-5
d_call: -
clone_size: -

cdr3_aa: CASSLFWERYNEKLFF
cdr3_nt: TGTGCCAGCAGCCTATTTTGGGAAAGATATAATGAAAAACTGTTTTTT
v_call: TRBV7-9
j_call: TRBJ1-4
d_call: -
clone_size: -

cdr3_aa: CSARAPVGTEAFF
cdr3_nt: TGCAGCGCCCGGGCCCCCGTGGGCACTGAAGCTTTCTTT
v_call: TRBV29-1
j_call: TRBJ1-1
d_call: -
clone_size: -

cdr3_aa: CASCLHEGATDTQYF
cdr3_nt: TGCGCCAGCTGTCTCCACGAAGGGGCCACAGATACGCAGTATTTT
v_call: TRBV5-1
j_call: TRBJ2-3
d_call: -
clone_size: -

cdr3_aa: CASSLDSPNTEAYF
cdr3_nt: TGTGCCAGCAGCTTAGACAGCCCAAACACTGAAGCTTACTTT
v_call: TRBV7-9
j_call: TRBJ1-1
d_call: -
clone_size: -

cdr3_aa: CSARGKTEAFF
cdr3_nt: TGCAGTGCTAGGGGAAAGACTGAAGCTTTCTTT
v_call: TRBV20-1
j_call: TRBJ1-1
d_call: -
clone_size: -

cdr3_aa: CSARGAGGANVLTF
cdr3_nt: TGCAGTGCTAGGGGCGCAGGCGGGGCCAACGTCCTGACTTTC
v_call: TRBV20-1
j_call: TRBJ2-6
d_call: -
clone_size: -

cdr3_aa: CSQGYTEAFF
cdr3_nt: TGCAGCCAGGGCTACACTGAAGCTTTCTTT
v_call: TRBV20-1
j_call: TRBJ1-1
d_call: -
clone_size: -